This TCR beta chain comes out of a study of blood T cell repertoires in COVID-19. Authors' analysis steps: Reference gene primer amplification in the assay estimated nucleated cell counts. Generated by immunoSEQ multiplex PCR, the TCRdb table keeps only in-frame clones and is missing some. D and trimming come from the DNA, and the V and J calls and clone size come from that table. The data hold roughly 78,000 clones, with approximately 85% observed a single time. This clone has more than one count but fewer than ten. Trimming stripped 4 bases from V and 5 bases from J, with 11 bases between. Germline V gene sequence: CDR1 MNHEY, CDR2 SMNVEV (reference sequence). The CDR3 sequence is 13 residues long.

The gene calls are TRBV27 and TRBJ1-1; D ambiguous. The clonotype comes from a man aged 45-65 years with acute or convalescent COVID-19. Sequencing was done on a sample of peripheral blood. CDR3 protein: CASSSGVGTEAFF. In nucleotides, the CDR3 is TGTGCCAGCAGTTCCGGGGTAGGAACTGAAGCTTTCTTT.